These T cell receptor beta chains were read from a single sample in a study of blood T cell repertoires in COVID-19. The assay was immunoSEQ multiplex PCR, and TCRdb's table has in-frame clones only and misses some. The sample contains fewer than 200,000 clones, 89% of which appear only once. Sequenced material: peripheral blood. The source is a man between 18 and 29 years old who had recovered from COVID-19. CDR3s include the opening cysteine and the closing phenylalanine or tryptophan. The order of the fields is J gene, clone size, V gene, D gene, CDR3 DNA, CDR3 protein. D genes are given only for firm matches. Size is omitted from some rows. Given values are once, few, many or a class for expanded clones.

TRBJ2-5	NA	TRBV9	NA	TGTGCCAGCAGGAGGGGGCCAACTGGGAGGCCTCAAGAGACCCAGTACTTC	CASRRGPTGRPQETQYF
TRBJ2-1	NA	TRBV20-1	NA	TGCAGTGCTAGATGGGCGGGTGAGCAGTTCTTC	CSARWAGEQFF
TRBJ2-7	NA	TRBV2	TRBD1	TGTGCCAGCAGCTCGACAGGGGGCCACGAGCAGTACTTC	CASSSTGGHEQYF
TRBJ2-3	few	TRBV19	NA	TGTGCCAGTAGTCCTTACATGGATACGCAGTATTTT	CASSPYMDTQYF
TRBJ1-1	NA	TRBV18	NA	TGTGCCAGCTCACTGTATACAGGGTCGAGCGGGAACACTGAAGCTTTCTTT	CASSLYTGSSGNTEAFF
TRBJ2-5	NA	TRBV19	TRBD2	TGTGCCAGTAGTATAGGACTAGCGGGAGTGGGGGAGACCCAGTACTTC	CASSIGLAGVGETQYF
TRBJ1-3	NA	TRBV5-4	NA	TGTGCCAGCAGCCCGACAGGCTCTGGAAACACCATATATTTT	CASSPTGSGNTIYF
TRBJ1-1	NA	TRBV9	NA	TGTGCCAGCAGCGTTACGACGGGACAGAACACTGAAGCTTTCTTT	CASSVTTGQNTEAFF
TRBJ2-2	NA	TRBV19	NA	TGTGCCAGTAGTCCCCCGACCGGGTTACCCGGGGAGCTGTTTTTT	CASSPPTGLPGELFF
TRBJ1-2	NA	TRBV6-1	NA	TGTGCCAGCAGTGAACAGGGGCTCGGCTACACCTTC	CASSEQGLGYTF
TRBJ2-5	NA	TRBV4-3	NA	TGCGCCAGCAGCCAAGATGGTACTAGCCGCGGAGAGACCCAGTACTTC	CASSQDGTSRGETQYF